The 28 T cell receptor beta chains presented below share a single source sample, sequenced in a study of blood T cell repertoires in COVID-19. The protocol was immunoSEQ multiplex PCR, while the TCRdb copy is restricted to in-frame clones and leaves out a portion. The sample holds around 360,000 clones; 70% to 90% are singletons and the top ten take approximately 1.8%. Sequenced input: PBMCs or T cells enriched from blood (not recorded which). These receptor sequences come from a man aged 35-49 years in a cohort exposed to, infected with or recovered from COVID-19 (not recorded which).

V and J are TRBV7-2 and TRBJ2-3; D perhaps matches TRBD1 (6 bases). V was pared by 3 bases and J by 4 bases, with 14 bases between. CDR3 length: 15 amino acids. Germline loops: CDR1 SGHTA, CDR2 FQGNSA. Here the CDR3 reads CASSLDGRGADTQYF. Written as DNA, the CDR3 is TGTGCCAGCAGCTTGGACGGCAGGGGAGCAGATACGCAGTATTTT.

V gene TRBV18 combines with J gene TRBJ2-7; a possible D gene is TRBD2 (7 bases). The V and J ends lost 0 bases and 7 bases respectively, with 10 bases between them. Germline V gene lookup returns CDR1 KGHSH and CDR2 LQKENI. CDR3 length equals 13 residues. CDR3 sequence (DNA): TGTGCCAGCTCACCACCTGGGAGGGGGGAGCAGTACTTC. Amino acids: CASSPPGRGEQYF.

The chain joins TRBV11-2 to TRBJ2-7, with 8 positions matching TRBD1. V lost 5 bases and J lost 7; bases outside the gene matches: 7. This CDR3 spans 13 amino acids. Germline CDR1 reads SGHAT; CDR2 reads FQNNGV. The chain's CDR3 is CASSPDRGGEQYF. The CDR3 nucleotides read TGTGCCAGCAGCCCAGACAGGGGCGGGGAGCAGTACTTC.

This chain uses TRBV12-1 with TRBJ2-5; TRBD2 is taken as the D call from the table, unchecked against the DNA. TRBV12-1 is assigned pseudogene status. The length of the CDR3 is 16 residues. The CDR3 reads CASSFELAGPQETQYF. CDR3 in DNA: TGTGCCAGCAGCTTTGAGCTAGCGGGCCCCCAAGAGACCCAGTACTTC.

V usage is TRBV5-1 and J usage is TRBJ2-1; D perhaps matches TRBD2 (5 bases). The CDR3 loop spans 13 amino acids. Germline V CDR1 and CDR2: SGHRS, YFSETQ. V lost 2 bases to trimming and J lost 5 bases, with 8 bases between them. CDR3 bases: TGCGCCAGCAGCTTCGAAGCGGACAATGAGCAGTTCTTC. This encodes CASSFEADNEQFF.

CDR3 region: CASSLGTSGPYEQYF. The CDR3 DNA reads as TGTGCCAGCAGCTTGGGGACTAGCGGACCCTACGAGCAGTACTTC. V is TRBV7-8 and J is TRBJ2-7; 11 bases agree with TRBD2. This CDR3 is built from 15 residues. Trimming at V came to 3 bases and at J to 2 bases, leaving 3 bases not matched to a gene. The germline V gene encodes CDR1 SGHVS and CDR2 FQNEAQ.

The chain has TRBV6-5 and TRBJ1-4; perhaps TRBD1 as D (6 bases). CDR1 and CDR2 (germline): MNHEY, SVGAGI. The V end was cut by 6 bases, the J end by 5 bases, with 16 bases between. CDR3 length: 15 amino acids. The CDR3 sequence is CASRRTGHLNEKLFF. The CDR3 DNA reads as TGTGCCAGCAGGAGAACGGGACACTTGAATGAAAAACTGTTTTTT.

The chain recombines TRBV4-2 with TRBJ2-7, with 9 positions matching TRBD1. The CDR3 has 15 residues. V dropped 4 bases and J dropped 2; count of bases not matched to a gene: 6. Germline V gives CDR1 LGHNA, CDR2 YNFKEQ. CDR3 protein: CASSRGQGPAYEQYF. The CDR3 region has the DNA TGTGCCAGCAGCCGAGGACAGGGGCCAGCCTACGAGCAGTACTTC.

This clone has a single count. This chain joins TRBV9 and TRBJ1-2; 8 bases are a match to TRBD1. Germline CDR1 SGDLS, CDR2 YYNGEE. The CDR3 length is 15 residues. V gave up 3 bases and J gave up 0 bases; unmatched junction bases: 4. CDR3 sequence: CASSAGQGSNYGYTF. Written as DNA, the CDR3 is TGTGCCAGCAGCGCAGGACAGGGTTCTAACTATGGCTACACCTTC.

The chain uses TRBV6-5 and TRBJ1-1; 9 positions agree with TRBD1. Germline CDR1 reads MNHEY; CDR2 reads SVGAGI. Germline trimming cut 2 bases from V and 10 bases from J; bases unmatched to any gene: 8. The CDR3 covers 14 residues. The CDR3 loop is CASSYRGQGYSAFF. CDR3 bases: TGTGCCAGCAGTTACCGGGGACAGGGATACTCAGCTTTCTTT.

This rearrangement joins TRBV28 to TRBJ1-4; the D gene is possibly TRBD1 (6 bases). The V gene lost 8 bases and the J gene lost 3 bases, with 10 bases spanning the gap. The CDR3 runs 13 residues. CDR1 and CDR2 (germline): MDHEN, SYDVKM. CDR3: CASHGQPNEKLFF. In DNA, the CDR3 is TGTGCCAGCCACGGACAGCCTAATGAAAAACTGTTTTTT. The full variable domain, its missing parts supplied by reference TRBV28 and TRBJ1-4, is DVKVTQSSRYLVKRTGEKVFLECVQDMDHENMFWYRQDPGLGLRLIYFSYDVKMKEKGDIPEGYSVSREKKERFSLILESASTNQTSMYLCASHGQPNEKLFFGSGTQLSVL.

This rearrangement joins TRBV12-5 to TRBJ2-3; D unresolved. Germline values: CDR1 LGHNT, CDR2 FRNRAP. The CDR3 is 13 residues long. The V end lost 3 bases, the J end lost 2 bases, and 6 bases lay between the germline ends. CDR3 DNA: TGTGCTAGTGGTTTCGGGTCCACAGATACGCAGTATTTT. Translated, it gives CASGFGSTDTQYF.

The chain is built from TRBV7-6 and TRBJ2-1, with a possible D match to TRBD1 (6 bases). This CDR3 has 19 amino acids. The V end lost 2 bases, the J end lost 3 bases, and 23 bases lay between the germline ends. Germline V gene lookup returns CDR1 SGHVS and CDR2 FNYEAQ. CDR3 in amino acids: CASSLRRTAVGTRYNEQFF. CDR3 in DNA: TGTGCCAGCAGCTTACGGCGGACAGCGGTGGGTACTCGCTACAATGAGCAGTTCTTC.

The rearrangement uses TRBV11-2 and TRBJ2-7; 12 bases map to TRBD2. Trimming at V came to 3 bases and at J to 2 bases, leaving 5 bases not matched to a gene. The CDR3 contains 16 residues. Germline V gene data show CDR1 as SGHAT and CDR2 as FQNNGV. In nucleotides, the CDR3 is TGTGCCAGCAGCTTCGGACTAGCGGGAACCCCCTACGAGCAGTACTTC. Protein: CASSFGLAGTPYEQYF. Supplemented by reference TRBV11-2 and TRBJ2-7, the full variable domain reads EAGVAQSPRYKIIEKRQSVAFWCNPISGHATLYWYQQILGQGPKLLIQFQNNGVVDDSQLPKDRFSAERLKGVDSTLKIQPAKLEDSAVYLCASSFGLAGTPYEQYFGPGTRLTVT.

J is TRBJ2-1 and V is TRBV10-3; 10 bases agree with TRBD2. Per the germline V gene, CDR1 is ENHRY and CDR2 is SYGVKD. V gave up 6 bases and J gave up 0 bases; unmatched junction bases: 14. The CDR3 loop spans 19 amino acids. The CDR3 sequence: CAIRVNPLAGDFSYNEQFF. The CDR3 DNA follows: TGTGCCATCAGGGTCAACCCCCTAGCGGGAGATTTCTCCTACAATGAGCAGTTCTTC.

This chain joins TRBV4-2 and TRBJ2-7; 8 bases fit TRBD2. CDR3 size: 15 residues. The ends lost 1 base at V and 3 bases at J; junction bases unmatched: 5. Germline loops: CDR1 LGHNA, CDR2 YNFKEQ. CDR3 coding DNA: TGTGCCAGCAGCCAAGGGCTTAGCGGGATCTACGAGCAGTACTTC. Its protein is CASSQGLSGIYEQYF.

The chain links TRBV4-2 to TRBJ2-4; D is possibly TRBD2 (5 bases). The CDR3 runs to 16 residues. The germline V gene has CDR1 LGHNA and CDR2 YNFKEQ. Trimming stripped 1 base from V and 0 bases from J, with 10 bases between. As DNA, the CDR3 is TGTGCCAGCAGCCAAGGCGGGCAGCTAGCCAAAAACATTCAGTACTTC. Encoded protein: CASSQGGQLAKNIQYF.

CDR3 region: CASSFDRKNTEAFF. CDR3 DNA: TGTGCCAGCAGCTTTGACAGGAAGAACACTGAAGCTTTCTTT. The V and J genes are TRBV11-1 and TRBJ1-1; D possibly corresponds to TRBD1 (6 bases). Germline CDR1 is SGHAT and CDR2 is FQDESV (reference sequence). The CDR3 loop spans 14 amino acids. Trimming cost V 3 bases and J 1 base, with 9 bases left between them. Together with reference TRBV11-1 and TRBJ1-1, the CDR3 gives the full variable domain: EAEVAQSPRYKITEKSQAVAFWCDPISGHATLYWYRQILGQGPELLVQFQDESVVDDSQLPKDRFSAERLKGVDSTLKIQPAELGDSAMYLCASSFDRKNTEAFFGQGTRLTVV.

The chain carries TRBV9 and TRBJ2-7; 10 bases are a match to TRBD1. The CDR3 has 14 amino acids. With V trimmed by 4 bases and J by 6 bases, 7 bases remained unmatched. Per the germline V gene, CDR1 is SGDLS and CDR2 is YYNGEE. The CDR3 spells CASSTGTGEREQYF. CDR3 DNA: TGTGCCAGCAGCACCGGGACAGGGGAACGCGAGCAGTACTTC.

The chain has TRBV5-1 and TRBJ1-1; 10 positions match TRBD1. V was pared by 3 bases and J by 5 bases, with 13 bases of the junction left unmatched. Germline lookup yields CDR1 SGHRS and CDR2 YFSETQ. There are 17 residues in the CDR3. CDR3 in amino acids: CASSSARRDRGTTEAFF. Written as DNA, the CDR3 is TGCGCCAGCAGCTCGGCGCGGAGGGACAGGGGCACGACTGAAGCTTTCTTT.

This clone was recorded a few times. This chain joins TRBV19 and TRBJ2-1; 10 nucleotides agree with TRBD2. The CDR3 is made up of 16 amino acids. Germline CDR1 reads LNHDA; CDR2 reads SQIVND (reference sequence). V was clipped by 1 base and J by 4 bases; unmatched bases: 4. Here the CDR3 DNA reads TGTGCCAGTAGTATAGGAGGACTAGCGGATTACAATGAGCAGTTCTTC. Protein: CASSIGGLADYNEQFF.

The chain is built from TRBV5-5 and TRBJ1-5, with 12 bases identical to TRBD1. J gave up 5 bases and V 3 bases, and 3 bases lay outside the gene matches. CDR1 is SGHKS and CDR2 is YYEKEE in the germline V gene (reference sequence). The CDR3 is 15 residues long. This chain's CDR3 is CASSSGTGGYQPQHF. The CDR3 DNA reads TGTGCCAGCAGCTCCGGGACAGGGGGCTATCAGCCCCAGCATTTT.

The gene calls are TRBV14 and TRBJ2-7, with unresolved D. The CDR3 runs to 15 residues. V lost 1 base to trimming and J lost 5 bases, with 15 bases between them. Germline values: CDR1 SGHDN, CDR2 FVKESK. This CDR3 is CASSQVNSGENEQYF. The CDR3, as DNA: TGTGCCAGCAGCCAAGTAAATTCGGGTGAGAACGAGCAGTACTTC. Filled out from reference TRBV14 and TRBJ2-7, the complete variable domain reads EAGVTQFPSHSVIEKGQTVTLRCDPISGHDNLYWYRRVMGKEIKFLLHFVKESKQDESGMPNNRFLAERTGGTYSTLKVQPAELEDSGVYFCASSQVNSGENEQYFGPGTRLTVT.

The rearrangement uses TRBV27 and TRBJ2-3; no reliable D call. The length of the CDR3 is 16 residues. Germline CDR1 is MNHEY and CDR2 is SMNVEV (reference sequence). V lost 3 bases to trimming and J lost 0 bases, with 13 bases between them. CDR3 nucleotide sequence: TGTGCCAGCAGTTTCCAGCGACCAAAAAGCACAGATACGCAGTATTTT. It is translated as CASSFQRPKSTDTQYF.

The J gene is TRBJ2-7, the V gene TRBV5-1; 9 nucleotides line up with TRBD2. Germline V gene sequence: CDR1 SGHRS, CDR2 YFSETQ. Trimming removed 8 bases from V and 3 bases from J; junction bases left unmatched: 6. CDR3 length: 13 residues. CDR3: CASQAGGGYEQYF. In DNA, the CDR3 is TGCGCCAGTCAGGCGGGAGGGGGCTACGAGCAGTACTTC.

This clone was detected only once. This sequence joins TRBV6-5 and TRBJ1-1, with D perhaps TRBD1 (5 bases). Per germline, CDR1 MNHEY and CDR2 SVGAGI. The V and J ends lost 10 bases and 5 bases respectively, with 17 bases between them. CDR3 size: 13 residues. The CDR3 region has the DNA TGTGCCACCCATTGGGGGGAGCGGACTGAAGCTTTCTTT. It specifies CATHWGERTEAFF.

This clone came up once. The V and J genes are TRBV11-3 and TRBJ2-7; D gene uncertain. CDR1 is SGHNT and CDR2 is YENEEA in the germline V gene. V was clipped by 3 bases and J by 5 bases, with 11 bases between them. The CDR3 totals 13 residues. DNA for the CDR3: TGTGCCAGCAGCTTTCGTATGGGCCACGAGCAGTACTTC. Amino acids: CASSFRMGHEQYF.

This rearrangement joins TRBV5-1 to TRBJ2-1; 8 bases are a match to TRBD1. The germline CDR1 and CDR2 sequences are SGHRS and YFSETQ. V was clipped by 4 bases and J by 2 bases; unmatched bases: 2. CDR3 size: 14 residues. This CDR3 is CASSRTGPYNEQFF. The CDR3 region has the DNA TGCGCCAGCAGCCGGACAGGGCCCTACAATGAGCAGTTCTTC.